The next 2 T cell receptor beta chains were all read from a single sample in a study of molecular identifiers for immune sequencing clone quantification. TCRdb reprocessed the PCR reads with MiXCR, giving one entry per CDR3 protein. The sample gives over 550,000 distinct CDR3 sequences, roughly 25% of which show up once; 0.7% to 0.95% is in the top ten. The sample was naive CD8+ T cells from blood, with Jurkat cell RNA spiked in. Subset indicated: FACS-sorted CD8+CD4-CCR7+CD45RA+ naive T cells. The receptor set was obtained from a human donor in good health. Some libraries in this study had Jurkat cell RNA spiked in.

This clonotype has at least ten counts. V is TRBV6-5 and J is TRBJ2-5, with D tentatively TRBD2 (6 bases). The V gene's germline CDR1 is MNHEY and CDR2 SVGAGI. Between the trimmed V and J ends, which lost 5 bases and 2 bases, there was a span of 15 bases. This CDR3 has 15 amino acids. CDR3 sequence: CASSQVAADQETQYF. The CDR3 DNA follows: TGTGCCAGCAGTCAGGTAGCGGCCGATCAAGAGACCCAGTACTTC.

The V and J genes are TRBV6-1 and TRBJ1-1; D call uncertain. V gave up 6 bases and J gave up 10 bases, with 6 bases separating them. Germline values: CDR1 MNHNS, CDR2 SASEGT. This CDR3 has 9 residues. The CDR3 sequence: CASRPPAFF. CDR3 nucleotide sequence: TGTGCCAGCAGACCACCAGCTTTCTTT.